This T cell receptor beta chain originates from a study of T cells in Graves' hyperthyroidism and ophthalmopathy. The overall study: Peripheral blood was drawn at first diagnosis, prior to all treatment. Broader study findings: The majority of expanded thyroid clonotypes above 0.001 also appeared in blood.

This CDR3 is built from 14 residues. Between the trimmed V and J ends, which lost 7 bases and 2 bases, there was a span of 16 bases. Germline V CDR1 and CDR2: SGHRS, YFSETQ. Points on this clonotype: The antigen remains unidentified.

It was RNA transcripts that yielded the amplified TCR beta CDR3 regions. HTBI primers were employed in a first-round RT-PCR of the TCR CDR3. TCRdb recomputed calls from the multiplex PCR reads with MiXCR, one row per CDR3 protein. The sample holds 500,000 to 650,000 distinct CDR3 sequences, roughly 15% seen once. V and J are TRBV5-1 and TRBJ2-7, with a tentative D call TRBD2 (7 bases). The sequencing sample was made of blood. The origin of this receptor is a woman between 50 and 59 years old with Graves' ophthalmopathy. CDR3 sequence (DNA): TGCGCCAGCCATAAGGGGGGGGTTACCTACGAGCAGTACTTC. Its translation is CASHKGGVTYEQYF. Complete variable domain (other parts from reference TRBV5-1 and TRBJ2-7): KAGVTQTPRYLIKTRGQQVTLSCSPISGHRSVSWYQQTPGQGLQFLFEYFSETQRNKGNFPGRFSGRQFSNSRSEMNVSTLELGDSALYLCASHKGGVTYEQYFGPGTRLTVT.